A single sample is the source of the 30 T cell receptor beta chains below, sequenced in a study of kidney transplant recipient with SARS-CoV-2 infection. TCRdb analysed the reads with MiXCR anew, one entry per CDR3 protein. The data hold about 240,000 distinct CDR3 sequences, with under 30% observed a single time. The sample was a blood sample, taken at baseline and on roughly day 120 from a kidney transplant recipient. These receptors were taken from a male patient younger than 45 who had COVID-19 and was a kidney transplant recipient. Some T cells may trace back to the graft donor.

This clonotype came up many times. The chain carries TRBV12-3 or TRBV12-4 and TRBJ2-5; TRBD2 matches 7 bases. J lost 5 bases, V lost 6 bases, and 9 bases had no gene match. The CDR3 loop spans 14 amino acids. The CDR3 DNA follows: TGTGCCAGCAGCCCTAGCGGTAGCTGGGAGACCCAGTACTTC. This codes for CASSPSGSWETQYF.

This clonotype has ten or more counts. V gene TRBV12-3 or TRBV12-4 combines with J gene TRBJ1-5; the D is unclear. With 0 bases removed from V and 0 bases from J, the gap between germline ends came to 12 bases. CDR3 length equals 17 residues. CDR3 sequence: CASSLAGAGSSNQPQHF. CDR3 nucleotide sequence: TGTGCCAGCAGTTTAGCAGGAGCGGGGAGTAGCAATCAGCCCCAGCATTTT.

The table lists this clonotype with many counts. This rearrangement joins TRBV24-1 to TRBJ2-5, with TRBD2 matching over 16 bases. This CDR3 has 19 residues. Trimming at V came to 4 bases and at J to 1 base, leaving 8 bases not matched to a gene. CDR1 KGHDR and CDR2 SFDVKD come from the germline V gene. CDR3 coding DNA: TGTGCCACCAGTGACCCGGGACTAGCGGGAGGGCCAGGCCAAGAGACCCAGTACTTC. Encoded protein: CATSDPGLAGGPGQETQYF.

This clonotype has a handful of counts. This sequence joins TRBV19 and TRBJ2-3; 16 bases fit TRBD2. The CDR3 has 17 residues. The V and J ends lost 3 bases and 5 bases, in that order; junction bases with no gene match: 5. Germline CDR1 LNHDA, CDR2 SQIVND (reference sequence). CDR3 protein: CASSISGTSGGEDTQYF. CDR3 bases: TGTGCCAGTAGTATTTCTGGGACTAGCGGGGGGGAAGATACGCAGTATTTT.

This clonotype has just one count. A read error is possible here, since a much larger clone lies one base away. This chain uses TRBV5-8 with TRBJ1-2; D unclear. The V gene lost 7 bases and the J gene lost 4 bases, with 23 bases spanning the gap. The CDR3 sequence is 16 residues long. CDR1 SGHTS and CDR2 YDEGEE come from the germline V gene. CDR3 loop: CASGWNHPRKAYGYTF. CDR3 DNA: TGTGCCAGCGGGTGGAATCATCCACGAAAGGCCTATGGCTACACCTTC.

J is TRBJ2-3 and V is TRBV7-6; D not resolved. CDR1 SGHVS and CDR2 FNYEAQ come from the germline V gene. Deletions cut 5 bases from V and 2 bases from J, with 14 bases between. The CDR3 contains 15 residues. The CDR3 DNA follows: TGTGCCAGCAGCGGAGAGGCCGGGCCCACAGATACGCAGTATTTT. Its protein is CASSGEAGPTDTQYF. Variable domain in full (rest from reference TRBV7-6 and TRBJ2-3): GAGVSQSPRYKVTKRGQDVALRCDPISGHVSLYWYRQALGQGPEFLTYFNYEAQQDKSGLPNDRFSAERPEGSISTLTIQRTEQRDSAMYRCASSGEAGPTDTQYFGPGTRLTVL.

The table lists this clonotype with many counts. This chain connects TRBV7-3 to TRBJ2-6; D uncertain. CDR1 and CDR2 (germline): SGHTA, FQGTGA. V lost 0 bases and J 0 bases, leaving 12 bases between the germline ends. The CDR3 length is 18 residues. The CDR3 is CASSLTPAASSGANVLTF. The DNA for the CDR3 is TGTGCCAGCAGCTTAACGCCGGCAGCGAGCTCTGGGGCCAACGTCCTGACTTTC.

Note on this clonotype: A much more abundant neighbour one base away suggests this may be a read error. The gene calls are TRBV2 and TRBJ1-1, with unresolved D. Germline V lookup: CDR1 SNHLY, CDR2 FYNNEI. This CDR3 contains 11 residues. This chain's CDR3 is CASLSGSEVFF. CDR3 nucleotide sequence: TGTGCCAGCCTTTCCGGGTCTGAAGTTTTCTTT.

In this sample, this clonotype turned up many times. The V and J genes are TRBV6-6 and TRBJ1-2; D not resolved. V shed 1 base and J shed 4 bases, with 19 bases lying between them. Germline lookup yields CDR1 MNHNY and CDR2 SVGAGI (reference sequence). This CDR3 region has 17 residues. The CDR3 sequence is CASSYLKGGRKTYGYTF. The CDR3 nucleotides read TGTGCCAGCAGTTACTTGAAAGGTGGGAGAAAGACCTATGGCTACACCTTC.

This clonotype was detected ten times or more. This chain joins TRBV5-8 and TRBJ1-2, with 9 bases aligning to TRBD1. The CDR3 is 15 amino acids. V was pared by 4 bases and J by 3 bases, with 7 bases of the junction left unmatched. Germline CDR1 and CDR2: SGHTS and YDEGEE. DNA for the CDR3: TGTGCCAGCAGCCCGGGACAGGGATTTCACTATGGCTACACCTTC. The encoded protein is CASSPGQGFHYGYTF.

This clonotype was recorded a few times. The DNA of the CDR3 is TGCAGTGCTTCTACTAGGCAAGAGACCCAGTACTTC. This gives the protein CSASTRQETQYF. This sequence joins TRBV20-1 and TRBJ2-5; perhaps TRBD2 as D (5 bases). CDR3 length: 12 residues. Trimming removed 5 bases at V and 2 bases at J, with 9 bases between. Germline CDR1 reads DFQATT; CDR2 reads SNEGSKA (reference sequence).

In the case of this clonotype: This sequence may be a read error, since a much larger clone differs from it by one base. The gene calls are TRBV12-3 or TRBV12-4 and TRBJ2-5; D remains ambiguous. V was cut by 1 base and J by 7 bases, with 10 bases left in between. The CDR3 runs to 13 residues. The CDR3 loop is CASSLVKRWTQYF. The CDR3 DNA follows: TGTGCCAGCAGTTTAGTAAAGCGATGGACCCAGTACTTC.

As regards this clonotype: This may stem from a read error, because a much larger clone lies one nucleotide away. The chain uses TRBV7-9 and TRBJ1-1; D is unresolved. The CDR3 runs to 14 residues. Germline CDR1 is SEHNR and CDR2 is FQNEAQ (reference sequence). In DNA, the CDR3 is TGTGCCAACAGCTTAGTAATCCTAGCCACTGAAGCTTTCTTT. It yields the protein CANSLVILATEAFF.

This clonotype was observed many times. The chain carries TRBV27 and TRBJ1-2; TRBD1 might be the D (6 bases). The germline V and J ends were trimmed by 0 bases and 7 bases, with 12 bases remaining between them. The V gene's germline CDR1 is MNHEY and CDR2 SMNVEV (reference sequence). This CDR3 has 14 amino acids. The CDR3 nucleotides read TGTGCCAGCAGTTTATCCACCGGCAGGGGTGGCTACACCTTC. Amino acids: CASSLSTGRGGYTF.

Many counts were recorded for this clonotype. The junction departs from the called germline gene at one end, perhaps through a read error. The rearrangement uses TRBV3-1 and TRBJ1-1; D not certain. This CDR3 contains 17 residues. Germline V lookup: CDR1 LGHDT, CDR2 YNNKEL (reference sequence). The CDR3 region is CASSEDAPISIRTEAFF. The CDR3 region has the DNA TGTGCCAGCAGCGAAGACGCTCCCATTTCAATTCGCACTGAAGCTTTCTTT. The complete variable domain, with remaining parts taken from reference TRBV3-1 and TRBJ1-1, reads DTAVSQTPKYLVTQMGNDKSIKCEQNLGHDTMYWYKQDSKKFLKIMFSYNNKELIINETVPNRFSPKSPDKAHLNLHINSLELGDSAVYFCASSEDAPISIRTEAFFGQGTRLTVV.

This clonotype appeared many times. The CDR3 bases are TGCAGTGCTCAGTACCAAGAGACCCAGTACTTC. Residues: CSAQYQETQYF. The V gene is TRBV20-1, the J gene TRBJ2-5; D is unclear. The CDR3 is 11 amino acids. Germline V CDR1 and CDR2: DFQATT, SNEGSKA (reference sequence). Trimming removed 5 bases from V and 0 bases from J, with 4 bases in between.

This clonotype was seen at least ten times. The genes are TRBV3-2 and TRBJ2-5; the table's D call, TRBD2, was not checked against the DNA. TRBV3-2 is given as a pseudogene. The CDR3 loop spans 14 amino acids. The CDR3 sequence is CASSPPADLETQYF. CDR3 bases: TGTGCCAGCAGCCCGCCCGCTGATTTGGAGACCCAGTACTTC.

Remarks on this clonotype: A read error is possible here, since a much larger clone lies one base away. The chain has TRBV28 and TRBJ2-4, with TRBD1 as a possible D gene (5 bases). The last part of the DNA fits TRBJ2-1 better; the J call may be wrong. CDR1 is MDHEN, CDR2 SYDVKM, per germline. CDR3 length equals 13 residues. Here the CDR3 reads CASSPGFLDGQFF. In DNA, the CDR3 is TGTGCCAGCAGTCCAGGGTTCTTGGATGGGCAGTTCTTC.

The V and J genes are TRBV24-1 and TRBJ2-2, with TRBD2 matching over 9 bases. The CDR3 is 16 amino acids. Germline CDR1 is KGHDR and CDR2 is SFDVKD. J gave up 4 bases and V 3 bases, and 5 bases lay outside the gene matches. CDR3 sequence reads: CATSDPSGKGTGELFF. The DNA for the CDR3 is TGTGCCACCAGTGATCCTAGCGGGAAGGGCACCGGGGAGCTGTTTTTT.

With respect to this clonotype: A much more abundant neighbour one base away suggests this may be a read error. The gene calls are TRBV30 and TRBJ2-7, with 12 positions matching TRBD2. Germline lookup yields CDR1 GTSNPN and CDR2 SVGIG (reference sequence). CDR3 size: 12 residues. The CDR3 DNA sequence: TGTACCTGGACTAGCGGGAACTACGAGCAGTACTTC. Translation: CTWTSGNYEQYF.

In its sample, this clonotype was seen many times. The CDR3 sequence: CASSPGQELYEQYF. CDR3 nucleotide sequence: TGCGCCAGCAGCCCGGGACAGGAGCTCTACGAGCAGTACTTC. The gene calls are TRBV4-1 and TRBJ2-7, with TRBD1 identical over 8 bases. The CDR3 totals 14 residues. Germline V lookup: CDR1 MGHRA, CDR2 YSYEKL. The J segment lost 3 bases and the V segment lost 4 bases, leaving 5 bases of the junction unmatched.

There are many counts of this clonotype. The CDR3 DNA follows: TGTGCCAGCAGCTTACTGACGGGGAACGAGCAGTACTTC. Translation gives CASSLLTGNEQYF. The chain employs TRBV7-9 and TRBJ2-7; tentative D call: TRBD2 (5 bases). V lost 2 bases and J 5 bases, leaving 10 bases between the germline ends. CDR1 and CDR2 from the germline V gene are SEHNR and FQNEAQ (reference sequence). CDR3 length: 13 amino acids.

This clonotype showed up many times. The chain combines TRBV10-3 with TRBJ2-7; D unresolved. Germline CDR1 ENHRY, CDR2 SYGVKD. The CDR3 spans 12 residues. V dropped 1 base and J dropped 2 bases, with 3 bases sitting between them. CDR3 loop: CAISEFPYEQYF. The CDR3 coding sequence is TGTGCCATCAGTGAGTTCCCCTACGAGCAGTACTTC.

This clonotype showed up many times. The CDR3 bases are TGTGCCAGCAGTGGACAGATTCCGAGTGAGCAGTACTTC. Protein product: CASSGQIPSEQYF. The chain joins TRBV28 to TRBJ2-7; D possibly corresponds to TRBD1 (6 bases). The CDR3 extends over 13 amino acids. V dropped 5 bases and J dropped 7 bases, with 15 bases sitting between them. Germline values: CDR1 MDHEN, CDR2 SYDVKM.

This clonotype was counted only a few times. The CDR3 nucleotides are TGTGCCAGCAGCTCCACCGCGGGGAGACGGACTAGCGGGAGGGACTTCACAGATACGCAGTATTTT. It yields the protein CASSSTAGRRTSGRDFTDTQYF. The J gene is TRBJ2-3, the V gene TRBV7-2; TRBD2 matches at 15 bases. In germline, CDR1 is SGHTA, CDR2 FQGNSA. The CDR3 runs to 22 residues. Trimming cost V 4 bases and J 2 bases; bases outside gene matches: 19.

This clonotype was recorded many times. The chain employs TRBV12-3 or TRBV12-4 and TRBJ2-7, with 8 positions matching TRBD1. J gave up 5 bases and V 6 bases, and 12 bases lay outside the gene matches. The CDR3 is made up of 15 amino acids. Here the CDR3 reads CASSQTGTGGHEQYF. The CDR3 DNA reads TGTGCCAGCAGCCAAACCGGGACAGGTGGGCACGAGCAGTACTTC.

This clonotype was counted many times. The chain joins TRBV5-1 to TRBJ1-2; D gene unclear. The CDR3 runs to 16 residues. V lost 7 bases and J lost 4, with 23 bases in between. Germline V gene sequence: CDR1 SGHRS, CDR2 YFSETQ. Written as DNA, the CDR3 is TGCGCCAGCCGATGCAAATCGGTTCGAAAGACCTATGGCTACACCTTC. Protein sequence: CASRCKSVRKTYGYTF.

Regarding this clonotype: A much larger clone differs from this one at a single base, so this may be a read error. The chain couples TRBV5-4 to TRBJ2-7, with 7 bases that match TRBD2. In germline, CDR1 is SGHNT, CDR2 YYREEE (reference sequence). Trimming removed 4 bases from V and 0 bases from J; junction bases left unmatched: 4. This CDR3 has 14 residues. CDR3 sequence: CASSLSGISYEQYF. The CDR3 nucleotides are TGTGCCAGCAGCCTCAGCGGGATCTCCTACGAGCAGTACTTC.

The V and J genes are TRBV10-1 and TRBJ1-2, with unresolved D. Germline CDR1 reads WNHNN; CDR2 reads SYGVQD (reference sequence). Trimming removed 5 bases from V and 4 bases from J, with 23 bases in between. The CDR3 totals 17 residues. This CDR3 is CASSLPTRSRKTYGYTF. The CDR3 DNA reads TGCGCCAGCAGTCTGCCTACAAGATCGCGAAAGACCTATGGCTACACCTTC.

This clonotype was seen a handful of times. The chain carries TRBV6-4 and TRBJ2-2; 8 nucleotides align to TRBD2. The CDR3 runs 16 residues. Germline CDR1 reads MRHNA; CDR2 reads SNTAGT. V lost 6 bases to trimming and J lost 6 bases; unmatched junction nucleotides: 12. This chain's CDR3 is CASRDGASGSPGELFF. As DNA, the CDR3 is TGTGCCAGCAGGGATGGGGCGAGCGGGAGCCCCGGGGAGCTGTTTTTT.